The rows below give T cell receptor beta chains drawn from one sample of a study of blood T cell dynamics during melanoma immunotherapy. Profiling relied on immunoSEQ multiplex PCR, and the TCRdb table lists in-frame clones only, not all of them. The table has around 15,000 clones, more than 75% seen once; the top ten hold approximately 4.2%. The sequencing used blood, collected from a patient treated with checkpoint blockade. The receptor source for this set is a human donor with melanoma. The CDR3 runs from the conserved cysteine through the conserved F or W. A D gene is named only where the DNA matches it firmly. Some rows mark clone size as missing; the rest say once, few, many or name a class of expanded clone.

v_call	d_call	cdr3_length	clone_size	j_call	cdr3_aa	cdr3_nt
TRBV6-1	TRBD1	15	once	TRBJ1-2	CASSDRQGLNYGYTF	TGTGCCAGCAGTGACCGACAGGGGCTAAACTATGGCTACACCTTC
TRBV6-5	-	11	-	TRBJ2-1	CASRFGQTRFF	TGTGCCAGCAGGTTCGGACAAACGCGGTTCTTC
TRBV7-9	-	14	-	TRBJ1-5	CASGQTGPNQPQHF	TGTGCCAGCGGTCAAACAGGCCCCAATCAGCCCCAGCATTTT
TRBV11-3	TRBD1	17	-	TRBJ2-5	CASSTGVDRGLWETQYF	TGTGCCAGCAGTACGGGTGTTGACAGGGGGCTTTGGGAGACCCAGTACTTC
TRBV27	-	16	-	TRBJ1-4	CASSPKRTAFYEKLFF	TGTGCCAGCAGTCCAAAGCGGACAGCTTTTTATGAAAAACTGTTTTTT
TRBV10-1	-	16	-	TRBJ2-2	CASSESAGVLTGELFF	TGCGCCAGCAGTGAGTCGGCAGGGGTCCTTACTGGGGAGCTGTTTTTT
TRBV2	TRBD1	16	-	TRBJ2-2	CASSEIGTGPAGELFF	TGTGCCAGCAGTGAAATTGGGACAGGGCCTGCCGGGGAGCTGTTTTTT
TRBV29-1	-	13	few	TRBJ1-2	CSAQRARDYGYTF	TGCAGCGCCCAGAGGGCAAGGGACTATGGCTACACCTTC
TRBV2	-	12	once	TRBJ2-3	CASGTSTDTQYF	TGTGCCAGCGGGACTAGCACAGATACGCAGTATTTT
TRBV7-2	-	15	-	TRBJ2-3	CASSSGGGSTDTQYF	TGTGCCAGCAGCTCGGGGGGCGGGAGCACAGATACGCAGTATTTT
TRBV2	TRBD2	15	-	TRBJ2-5	CASRVGGSYQETQYF	TGTGCCAGCAGGGTGGGAGGGTCCTACCAAGAGACCCAGTACTTC
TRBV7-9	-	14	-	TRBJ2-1	CASSSQGGENEQFF	TGTGCCAGCAGCTCACAGGGAGGGGAGAATGAGCAGTTCTTC
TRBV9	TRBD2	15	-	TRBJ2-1	CASSAGVTSLNEQFF	TGTGCCAGCAGCGCGGGGGTGACTAGCCTAAATGAGCAGTTCTTC
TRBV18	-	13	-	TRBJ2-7	CASSPPTSYEQYF	TGTGCCAGCTCACCGCCGACCTCCTACGAGCAGTACTTC
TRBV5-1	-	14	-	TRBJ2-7	CASSLGGVASEQYF	TGCGCCAGCAGCTTGGGGGGTGTAGCGAGCGAGCAGTACTTC
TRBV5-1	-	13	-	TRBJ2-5	CASSSSVSETQYF	TGCGCCAGCAGCTCTAGCGTCTCGGAGACCCAGTACTTC
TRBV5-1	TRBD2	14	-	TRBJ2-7	CASSSLSGGDEQYF	TGCGCCAGCAGCTCATTAAGCGGGGGGGACGAGCAGTACTTC
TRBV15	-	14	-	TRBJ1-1	CATSNTGENTEAFF	TGTGCCACCAGCAATACAGGCGAGAACACTGAAGCTTTCTTT
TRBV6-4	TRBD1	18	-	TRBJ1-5	CASRLRDRGTVSNQPQHF	TGTGCCAGCAGGCTCCGGGACAGGGGGACGGTTAGTAATCAGCCCCAGCATTTT
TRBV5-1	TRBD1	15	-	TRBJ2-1	CASSVTGGSYNEQFF	TGCGCCAGCAGCGTAACAGGGGGTTCCTACAATGAGCAGTTCTTC
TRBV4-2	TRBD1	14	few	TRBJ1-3	CASSHGTGRNTIYF	TGTGCCAGCAGCCACGGGACAGGGCGAAACACCATATATTTT
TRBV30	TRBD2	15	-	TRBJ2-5	CAWSPGLAEQETQYF	TGTGCCTGGAGCCCTGGACTAGCAGAACAAGAGACCCAGTACTTC
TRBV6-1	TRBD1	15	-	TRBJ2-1	CASTTLGDSKGEQFF	TGTGCCAGCACCACACTAGGGGACAGTAAGGGGGAGCAGTTCTTC
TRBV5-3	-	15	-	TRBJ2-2	CARTGHQALTGELFF	TGTGCCAGAACCGGACATCAAGCGTTGACCGGGGAGCTGTTTTTT
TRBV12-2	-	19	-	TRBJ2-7	CASRLVPGTSGGASYEQYF	TGTGCAAGTCGCTTAGTCCCGGGCACTAGCGGGGGGGCCTCCTACGAGCAGTACTTC
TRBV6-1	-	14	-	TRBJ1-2	CASRPGPWSYGYTF	TGTGCCAGCAGACCGGGCCCTTGGAGCTATGGCTACACCTTC
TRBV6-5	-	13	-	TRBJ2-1	CASSSTRGNEQFF	TGTGCCAGCAGTTCCACTAGGGGCAATGAGCAGTTCTTC
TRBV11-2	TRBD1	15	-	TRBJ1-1	CASSLVAGGYTEAFF	TGTGCCAGCAGCTTAGTGGCAGGGGGGTACACTGAAGCTTTCTTT
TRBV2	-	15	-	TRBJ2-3	CASSGTGQNTDTQYF	TGTGCCAGCAGTGGGACCGGACAGAACACAGATACGCAGTATTTT
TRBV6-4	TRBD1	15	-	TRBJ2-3	CASSLGGYPTDTQYF	TGTGCCAGCAGTTTAGGGGGCTATCCCACAGATACGCAGTATTTT
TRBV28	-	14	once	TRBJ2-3	CASSPPWPGDTQYF	TGTGCCAGCAGCCCCCCTTGGCCGGGAGATACGCAGTATTTT
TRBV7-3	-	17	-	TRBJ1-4	CASSLLGRTSTNEKLFF	TGTGCCAGCAGCTTATTAGGCAGGACATCAACTAATGAAAAACTGTTTTTT
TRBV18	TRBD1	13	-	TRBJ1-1	CASSPYRGTEAFF	TGTGCCAGCTCACCTTACAGGGGCACTGAAGCTTTCTTT
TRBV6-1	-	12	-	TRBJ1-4	CASSEREGKLFF	TGTGCCAGCAGTGAACGGGAAGGGAAACTGTTTTTT
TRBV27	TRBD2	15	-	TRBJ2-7	CASSLIAGGRYEQYF	TGTGCCAGCAGTTTAATTGCGGGGGGACGCTACGAGCAGTACTTC
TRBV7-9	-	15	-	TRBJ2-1	CASSADLSLYNEQFF	TGTGCCAGCAGCGCCGACTTATCCCTCTACAATGAGCAGTTCTTC
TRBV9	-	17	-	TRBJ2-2	CASSAPPGATNTGELFF	TGTGCCAGCAGCGCCCCCCCGGGGGCAACGAACACCGGGGAGCTGTTTTTT
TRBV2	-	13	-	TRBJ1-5	CASRTQTSQPQHF	TGTGCCAGCAGAACCCAAACCAGTCAGCCCCAGCATTTT
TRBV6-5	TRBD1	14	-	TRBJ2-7	CASSMDRATYEQYF	TGTGCCAGCAGCATGGACAGGGCAACCTACGAGCAGTACTTC
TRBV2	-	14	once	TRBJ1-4	CAGSSQGSNEKLFF	TGTGCCGGATCGTCACAGGGTTCGAATGAAAAACTGTTTTTT
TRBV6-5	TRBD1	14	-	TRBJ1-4	CASSYSGGREKLFF	TGTGCCAGCAGTTACTCAGGGGGCAGGGAAAAACTGTTTTTT
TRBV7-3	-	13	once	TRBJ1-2	CASSLDRIGGYTF	TGTGCCAGCAGCCTAGACAGGATTGGTGGCTACACCTTC
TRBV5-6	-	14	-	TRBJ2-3	CASSLRRLSDTQYF	TGTGCCAGCAGCTTGAGACGGCTCTCAGATACGCAGTATTTT
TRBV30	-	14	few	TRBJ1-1	CAWSVGQLNTEAFF	TGTGCCTGGAGTGTCGGACAGCTGAACACTGAAGCTTTCTTT
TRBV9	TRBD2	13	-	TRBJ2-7	CASSLAGGREQYF	TGTGCCAGCAGCTTAGCGGGGGGTCGCGAGCAGTACTTC
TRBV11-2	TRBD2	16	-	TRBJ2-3	CASSPRLAGGIDTQYF	TGTGCCAGCAGCCCTCGACTAGCGGGGGGGATAGATACGCAGTATTTT
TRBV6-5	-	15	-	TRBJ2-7	CASSYSPAAAYEQYF	TGTGCCAGCAGTTACTCGCCAGCGGCGGCATACGAGCAGTACTTC
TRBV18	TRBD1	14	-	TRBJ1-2	CASSPNQGESGYTF	TGTGCCAGCTCACCAAACCAGGGGGAAAGTGGCTACACCTTC
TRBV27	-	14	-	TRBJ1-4	CASSLAGGREKLFF	TGTGCCAGCAGTTTAGCGGGGGGCCGCGAAAAACTGTTTTTT
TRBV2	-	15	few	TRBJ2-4	CASSLLAGLQNIQYF	TGTGCCAGCAGTTTACTGGCCGGACTACAAAACATTCAGTACTTC
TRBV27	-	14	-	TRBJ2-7	CASSFLGANYEQYF	TGTGCCAGCAGTTTTTTGGGGGCCAACTACGAGCAGTACTTC